This TCR beta chain derives from a study of blood T cell repertoires in COVID-19 (dated by TCRdb to 2018 to 2021). Broadly, across the study: Collaborator samples came from the United States, Italy and Spain and covered acute and convalescent phases of COVID-19. Where HLA class I and class II types were available, the types were taken from metadata supplied by the sample provider, not from assay-based typing. The dataset comprised deeply sampled blood TCRbeta repertoires from subjects exposed to, actively infected with, or recovered from COVID-19. The repertoires were made available in a free public database intended to serve as a resource for research on the immune response to SARS-CoV-2. The samples were drawn from two sources: the first 160 participants of the ongoing ImmuneRACE study, and approximately 1,300 subjects contributed by 6 global collaborators. A de-identified subject ID, COVID-19 status, age in years and sex were almost always included in the sample metadata. The material from the prospective study consisted of cDNA or gDNA derived from T cells, B-cell-depleted T cells, or PBMCs.

Worth noting for this clone: Its binding antigen is unknown. Per-nucleotide qualities are absent, and no much larger clonotype sits a single base away.

Study-wide conclusions, independent of this receptor: The quantity of clinical and demographic metadata differed by source and by participant and was supplied without curation.

The collaborating institutions used their own protocols to collect whole blood in K2EDTA tubes. For TCRbeta analysis, collaborators shipped samples in one of three forms: frozen whole blood, isolated PBMCs, or DNA extracted from either of those sample types. From V the trimming removes 3 bases and from J it removes 2 bases, while the gene matches leave 6 bases of the junction unaccounted for. The germline V gene encodes CDR1 SGDLS and CDR2 YYNGEE. From its cysteine to its phenylalanine, the CDR3 spans 16 amino acids. Only the CDR3 region is kept as DNA, spanning 48 bases read in frame from base 1. TCRbeta CDR3 regions were amplified from genomic DNA using the immunoSEQ Assay, a bias-controlled multiplex PCR. As for how the authors treated the data: The number of nucleated cells in each sample was estimated from the amplification of reference gene primers within the assay. To quantify the absolute abundance of each unique TCRbeta CDR3 rearrangement, sequence reads were collapsed and filtered. For each sample, productive Simpson clonality was calculated as the square root of Simpson's diversity index over productive rearrangements. TCRdb carries this immuneACCESS record with in-frame sequences only. Its versions omit some clonotypes, under half of them owing to an unresolved V gene in the studies checked, with the rest unexplained. Clonal size and the V and J genes are those of that table, whereas D and trimming came from the DNA. The sample contains about 200,000 clones, 83% of them found a single time. Together, the top ten hold 7% to 10% of the sample.

This clonotype originated in a woman in her forties or fifties with acute or convalescent COVID-19. The sample comprised peripheral blood. The sequence links TRBV9 to TRBJ2-3, with 10 central nucleotides matching TRBD2. The DNA reads as follows: TGTGCCAGCAGCGAAAGTGGGACTAGCGACACAGATACGCAGTATTTT. It codes for CASSESGTSDTDTQYF.